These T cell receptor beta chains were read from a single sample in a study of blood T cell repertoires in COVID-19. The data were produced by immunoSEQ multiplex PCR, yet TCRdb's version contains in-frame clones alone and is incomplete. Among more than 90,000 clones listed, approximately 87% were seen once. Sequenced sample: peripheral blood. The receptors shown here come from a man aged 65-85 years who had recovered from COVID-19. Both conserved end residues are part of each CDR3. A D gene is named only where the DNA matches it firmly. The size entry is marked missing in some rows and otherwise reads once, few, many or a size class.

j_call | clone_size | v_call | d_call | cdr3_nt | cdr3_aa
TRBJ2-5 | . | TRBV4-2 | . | TGTGCCAGCAGCCAAGTGGGAGCGGCACAAGAGACCCAGTACTTC | CASSQVGAAQETQYF
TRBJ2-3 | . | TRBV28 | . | TGTGCCAGCAGTCTACAGGGCACAGATACGCAGTATTTT | CASSLQGTDTQYF
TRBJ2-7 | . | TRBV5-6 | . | TGTGCCAGCAGGTCCCGCAGGGCCGCCTACGAGCAGTACTTC | CASRSRRAAYEQYF
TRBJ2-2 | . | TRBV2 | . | TGTGCCAGCAGTGGACAGGCCTCCGGGGAGCTGTTTTTT | CASSGQASGELFF
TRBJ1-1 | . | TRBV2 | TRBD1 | TGTGCCAGCAGTCGGGACAGCCAGATGAACACTGAAGCTTTCTTT | CASSRDSQMNTEAFF
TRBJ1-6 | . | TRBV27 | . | TGTGCCAGCCGGGCGGGGGGCGCGTATTCACCCCTCCACTTT | CASRAGGAYSPLHF
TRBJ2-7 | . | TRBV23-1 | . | TGCGCCAGCAGTCGAGCGGACCCCCCCTACGAGCAGTACTTC | CASSRADPPYEQYF
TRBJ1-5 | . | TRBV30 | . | TGTGCCTGGAGCATAGACGGGGGAAACGGTCAGCCCCAGCATTTT | CAWSIDGGNGQPQHF
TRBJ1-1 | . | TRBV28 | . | TGTGCCAGCATGGGGGGGGGAGCGAACACTGAAGCTTTCTTT | CASMGGGANTEAFF
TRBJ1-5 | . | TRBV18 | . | TGTGCCAGCTCCCCGGGAGTCAATCAGCCCCAGCATTTT | CASSPGVNQPQHF
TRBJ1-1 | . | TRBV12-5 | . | TGTGCTAGTGGTCCTAGAGCTTTCTTT | CASGPRAFF
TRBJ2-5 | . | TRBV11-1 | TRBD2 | TGTGCCAGCAGCATCCTAGCGGGAGCGACAGAGACCCAGTACTTC | CASSILAGATETQYF
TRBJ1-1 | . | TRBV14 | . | TGTGCCAGCAGCCAAGGGGGGCTCAGGGAAGCTTTCTTT | CASSQGGLREAFF
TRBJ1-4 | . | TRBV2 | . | TGTGCCAGCAGTGATATGGGGCAGGGTTTCGAAAAACTGTTTTTT | CASSDMGQGFEKLFF
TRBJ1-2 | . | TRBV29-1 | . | TGCAGCGTGTACGTTCTATGGGGCTACACCTTC | CSVYVLWGYTF
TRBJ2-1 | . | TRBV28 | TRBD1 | TGTGCCAGCAGCCCATCCCGGGACAGATACAATGAGCAGTTCTTC | CASSPSRDRYNEQFF
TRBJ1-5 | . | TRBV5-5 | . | TGTGCCAGCAGCTTGTGGCCAGGTCGCGATCAGCCCCAGCATTTT | CASSLWPGRDQPQHF
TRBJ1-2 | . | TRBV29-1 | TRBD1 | TGCAGCGCTGGGACAGGGCGGGGGGGCTACACCTTC | CSAGTGRGGYTF
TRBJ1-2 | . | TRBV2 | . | TGTGCCAGCAGTGAAGTGGGGGGGGCCTATGGCTACACCTTC | CASSEVGGAYGYTF
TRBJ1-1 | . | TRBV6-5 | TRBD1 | TGTGCCAGCAGTTACTCGACAGGGTTCTTGAACACTGAAGCTTTCTTT | CASSYSTGFLNTEAFF
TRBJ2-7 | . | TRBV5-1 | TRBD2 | TGCGCCAGCAGCTCCTACGGGAGGGCCCCCGAGCAGTACTTC | CASSSYGRAPEQYF
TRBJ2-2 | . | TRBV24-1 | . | TGTGCCACCGGAGGAAGCGCCGGGGAGCTGTTTTTT | CATGGSAGELFF
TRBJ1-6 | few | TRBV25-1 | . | TGTGCCAGCAGTGGACTGTATAATTCACCCCTCCACTTT | CASSGLYNSPLHF
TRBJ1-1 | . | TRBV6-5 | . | TGTGCCAGCAAGAGCAGGGTGGGCACTGAAGCTTTCTTT | CASKSRVGTEAFF
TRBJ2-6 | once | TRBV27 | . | TGTGCCAGCAGTCCTCATGGACTGCCAAATCTCTCTGGGGCCAACGTCCTGACTTTC | CASSPHGLPNLSGANVLTF
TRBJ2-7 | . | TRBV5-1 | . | TGCGCCAGCAGCTCCAGGGCAGCCTACGAGCAGTACTTC | CASSSRAAYEQYF
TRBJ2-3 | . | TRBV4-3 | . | TGCGCCAGCAGCCAAGACAGTTGGCAGGACTTAAATGCGAAACCTAGCACAGATACGCAGTATTTT | CASSQDSWQDLNAKPSTDTQYF
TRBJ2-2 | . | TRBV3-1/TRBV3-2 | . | TGTGCCAGCAGGGACCCTAGCGCCTCCCTAAACACCGGGGAGCTGTTTTTT | CASRDPSASLNTGELFF
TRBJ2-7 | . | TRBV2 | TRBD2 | TGTGCCAGCACCTGGGGGAGCGGGGTGTACGAGCAGTACTTC | CASTWGSGVYEQYF
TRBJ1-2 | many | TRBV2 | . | TGTGCCAGCAGTGTTATAGAGACACCGAGAGGGAGTTTTAACTATGGCTACACCTTC | CASSVIETPRGSFNYGYTF
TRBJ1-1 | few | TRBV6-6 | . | TGTGCCAGTCTACCTGGCGGCGGCACTGAAGCTTTCTTT | CASLPGGGTEAFF
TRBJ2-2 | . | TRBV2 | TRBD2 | TGTGCCAGCACCAGACTAGCGGGAGGAGGAAACACCGGGGAGCTGTTTTTT | CASTRLAGGGNTGELFF
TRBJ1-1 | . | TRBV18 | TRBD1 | TGTGCCAGCTCACAGGGGGCGCGGATGGACACTGAAGCTTTCTTT | CASSQGARMDTEAFF
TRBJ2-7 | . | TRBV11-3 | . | TGTGCCAGCAGCTTAGGCAGGTACAGCGAGCAGTACTTC | CASSLGRYSEQYF
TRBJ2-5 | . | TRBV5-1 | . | TGCGCCAGCAGCAACCTCGAGGGGGGGGAGACCCAGTACTTC | CASSNLEGGETQYF
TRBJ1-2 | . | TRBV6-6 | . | TGTGCCAGCAGGTCCGATACGGGGATGTATGGCTACACCTTC | CASRSDTGMYGYTF
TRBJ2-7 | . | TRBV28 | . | TGTGCCAGCACTCCGGCGGGGGCGGCCGGGTACGAGCAGTACTTC | CASTPAGAAGYEQYF
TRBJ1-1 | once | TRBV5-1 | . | TGCGCCAGCAGCTTTCAGGGGTCGGGCACTGAAGCTTTCTTT | CASSFQGSGTEAFF
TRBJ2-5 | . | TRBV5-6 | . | TGTGCCAGCAGCTCGAGCCGACTGGGTATGGGAGAGACCCAGTACTTC | CASSSSRLGMGETQYF
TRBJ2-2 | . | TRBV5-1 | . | TGCGCCAGCAGCTTGGGTCCCAGAGGCTTCGGGGAGCTGTTTTTT | CASSLGPRGFGELFF
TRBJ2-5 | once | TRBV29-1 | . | TGCAGCGTCGGGCCCTTCTGGGGGGTAAACGGGGAGACCCAGTACTTC | CSVGPFWGVNGETQYF
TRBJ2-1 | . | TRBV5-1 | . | TGCGCCAGCAGCTTGGCGCAGGGTGGGACCTACAATGAGCAGTTCTTC | CASSLAQGGTYNEQFF
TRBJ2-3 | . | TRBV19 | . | TGTGCCAGTAGTAAGGGCGGCGGGGCGAATTTACAATATACGCAGTATTTT | CASSKGGGANLQYTQYF
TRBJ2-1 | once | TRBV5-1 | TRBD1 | TGCGCCAGCAGCCCGATGGGGACAGGGGTCAATGAGCAGTTCTTC | CASSPMGTGVNEQFF
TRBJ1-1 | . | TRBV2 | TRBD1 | TGTGCCAGCAGTGTCAGGGGGGTGAACACTGAAGCTTTCTTT | CASSVRGVNTEAFF
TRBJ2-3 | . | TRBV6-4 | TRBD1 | TGTGCCAGCAGTGACGGGACAGCCACAGATACGCAGTATTTT | CASSDGTATDTQYF